The sequence of this T cell receptor beta chain was determined in a study of cytomegalovirus exposure and HLA in healthy donors. Whole-study context: Among 398 genotyped donors, approximately 80% fell in the Caucasian-associated ancestry cluster.

Study results and limitations: Being productive about 87% or about 30% of the time was typical of most TCR beta V segments in an earlier analysis. A further, later analysis showed that HLA-associated TCR beta chains (compared with equally common others) were more clonally expanded.

Primers for the PCR totalled 60 Vbeta and 13 Jbeta. Method: immunoSEQ multiplex PCR; TCRdb's copy keeps in-frame clones and lacks some. The sample lists some 160,000 clones, about 72% occurring once. On this clone itself: Its antigen is unidentified.

The source material was PBMCs. The TCR originated in a man aged 45-60 years in good health and CMV-seropositive.

As DNA, the CDR3 is TGTGCCTGGAGTGTTGGGGGGGCAGGTGGAAACACCATATATTTT. It translates to CAWSVGGAGGNTIYF. The chain links TRBV30 to TRBJ1-3; D perhaps matches TRBD1 (6 bases). CDR3 size: 15 residues. Germline V lookup: CDR1 GTSNPN, CDR2 SVGIG (reference sequence). Deletions cut 0 bases from V and 3 bases from J, with 12 bases between.